The sequence of this TCR beta chain was determined in a study of blood T cell repertoires in COVID-19. Study-level information: PBMCs, B-cell-depleted T cells, or T cells were the source of the cDNA or gDNA that made up the material.

Trimming removed 0 bases from V and 0 bases from J, with 6 bases in between. CDR3 size: 14 residues. CDR1 is SGDLS, CDR2 YYNGEE, per germline. Donors of Cohort 3 who recovered were those that had two negative PCRs, clearance, or symptom resolution. TCRdb's table, derived via immunoSEQ multiplex PCR, lists solely in-frame clones and lacks some. This sample carries roughly 200,000 clones, around 89% of them seen once, and the ten largest clones take 1.2%. The sample comprised PBMCs or T cells enriched from blood (not recorded which). The sequence was obtained from a young man who had recovered from COVID-19. The V gene is TRBV9, the J gene TRBJ1-1; D gene unclear. CDR3 in amino acids: CASSVGAMNTEAFF. In nucleotides, the CDR3 is TGTGCCAGCAGCGTAGGGGCGATGAACACTGAAGCTTTCTTT.